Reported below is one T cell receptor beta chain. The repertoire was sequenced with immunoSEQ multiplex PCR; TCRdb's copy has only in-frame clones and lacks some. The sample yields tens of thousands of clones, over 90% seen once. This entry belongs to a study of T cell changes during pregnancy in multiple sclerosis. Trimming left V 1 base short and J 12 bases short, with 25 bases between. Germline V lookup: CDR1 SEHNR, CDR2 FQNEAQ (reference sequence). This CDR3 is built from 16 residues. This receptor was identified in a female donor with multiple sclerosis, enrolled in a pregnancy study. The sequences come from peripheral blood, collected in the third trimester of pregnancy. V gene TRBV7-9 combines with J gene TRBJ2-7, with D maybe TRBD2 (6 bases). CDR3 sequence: CASSLGGGQDPSIAYF. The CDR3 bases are TGTGCCAGCAGCTTAGGTGGAGGGCAGGACCCCTCCATTGCGTACTTC.